These T cell receptor beta chains were read from a single sample in a study of beta chain features in type 1 diabetes. Libraries were prepared by immunoSEQ multiplex PCR; TCRdb keeps only in-frame clonotypes and omits some of them. The table has some 15,000 clones, roughly 69% seen once. Sequenced: Tregs from blood. All receptors come from a young man with type 1 diabetes. CDR3s include the opening cysteine and the closing phenylalanine or tryptophan. The D gene is left open where the match is weak. Where a row states a size, it is once, few, many or the class of an expanded clone; other rows omit it.

NA	TRBV6-6	NA	TRBJ1-1	TGTGCCAGCAGTCCACGACTCCTCGGAGGAGCTTTCTTT	CASSPRLLGGAFF
NA	TRBV27	TRBD1	TRBJ2-7	TGTGCCAGCAGTTTATCGATCCTACGGGACAGGGTGTACGAGCAGTACTTC	CASSLSILRDRVYEQYF
NA	TRBV6-4	TRBD1	TRBJ1-1	TGTGCCAGCAGTGACAGGGGACAGGGGAGAACTGAAGCTTTCTTT	CASSDRGQGRTEAFF
NA	TRBV6-1	TRBD1	TRBJ1-5	TGTGCCGTCCGTCAGGGGGATCAGCCCCAGCATTTT	CAVRQGDQPQHF
NA	TRBV29-1	NA	TRBJ1-1	TGCAGCGTGAACAGGGATATGAACACTGAAGCTTTCTTT	CSVNRDMNTEAFF
few	TRBV19	TRBD2	TRBJ2-2	TGTGCCAGTAGGTCGGGAGGGCCCCGTGGCGGGGAGCTGTTTTTT	CASRSGGPRGGELFF
NA	TRBV7-9	TRBD1	TRBJ1-2	TGTGCCAGCAGCCAAGAGACAGGGGGAGAGATCTATGGCTACACCTTC	CASSQETGGEIYGYTF
NA	TRBV30	NA	TRBJ1-5	TGTGCCTGGAGTTCGGGGGAGGGTCAGCCCCAGCATTTT	CAWSSGEGQPQHF
NA	TRBV27	NA	TRBJ2-3	TGTGCCAGCAGTTTATCCGGGACTGGAGAAAGGACGCAGTATTTT	CASSLSGTGERTQYF
NA	TRBV6-6	TRBD1	TRBJ1-2	TGTGCCAGCAGGTCCGGGACAGGGGGCCCCCCCACCTTC	CASRSGTGGPPTF
NA	TRBV7-2	TRBD2	TRBJ2-3	TGTGCCAGCAGCTTACAGGCGGGGGTCACAGATACGCAGTATTTT	CASSLQAGVTDTQYF
NA	TRBV6-5	NA	TRBJ2-7	TGTGCCAGCACCGCGGCTACCTACGAGCAGTACTTC	CASTAATYEQYF
NA	TRBV7-2	TRBD2	TRBJ2-2	TGTGCCAGCAGCCCTATAGCGGGAGGCAACACCGGGGAGCTGTTTTTT	CASSPIAGGNTGELFF
NA	TRBV7-9	TRBD1	TRBJ1-5	TGTGCCAGCAGCCGGACAGGGGAGCATCAGCCCCAGCATTTT	CASSRTGEHQPQHF
NA	TRBV5-4	NA	TRBJ2-1	TGTGCCAGCAGCCGGGACTCATGGACCTACAATGAGCAGTTCTTC	CASSRDSWTYNEQFF
few	TRBV29-1	TRBD1	TRBJ1-1	TGCAGCGTCGTGCAGGGGGCCAACACTGAAGCTTTCTTT	CSVVQGANTEAFF